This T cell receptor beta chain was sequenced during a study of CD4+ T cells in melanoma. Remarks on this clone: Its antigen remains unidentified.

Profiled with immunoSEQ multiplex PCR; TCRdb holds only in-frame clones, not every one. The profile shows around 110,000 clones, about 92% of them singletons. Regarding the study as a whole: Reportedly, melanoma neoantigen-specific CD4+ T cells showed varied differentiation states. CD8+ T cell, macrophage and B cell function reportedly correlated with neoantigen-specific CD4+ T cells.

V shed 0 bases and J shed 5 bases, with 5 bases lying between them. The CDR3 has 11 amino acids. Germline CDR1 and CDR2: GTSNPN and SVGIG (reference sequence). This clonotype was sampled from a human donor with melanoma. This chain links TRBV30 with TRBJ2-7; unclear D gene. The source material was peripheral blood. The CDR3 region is CAWSVLDEQYF. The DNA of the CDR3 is TGTGCCTGGAGTGTATTGGACGAGCAGTACTTC.